The entry that follows covers one TCR beta chain sequence. Its antigen is as yet unknown. Donors showed nominal health when sampled, although they likely had unrecorded immune exposures. The sample belongs to a study of cytomegalovirus exposure and HLA in healthy donors. The CDR3 has 15 residues. The ends were cut back, 2 bases at V and 0 bases at J, with 11 bases in the middle. The germline V gene encodes CDR1 SGHRS and CDR2 YFSETQ. The PCR employed 60 Vbeta primers together with 13 Jbeta primers. Some clones are missing from TCRdb's copy, which holds only in-frame ones; the method was immunoSEQ multiplex PCR. This table has about 180,000 clones, 75% to 85% appearing once. General study points: As a later analysis revealed, most CMV-associated TCR beta chains appeared HLA-restricted. V- and J-gene trimming of TCR beta was linked (in a later analysis) to a missense DCLRE1C variant.

The sample taken for sequencing was PBMCs. This sequence joins TRBV5-1 and TRBJ1-1; maybe TRBD1 (6 bases). The origin of this receptor is a man aged 25-40 years in good health and CMV-seropositive. The CDR3 DNA follows: TGCGCCAGCAGCTTCCAACAGGGAATGAACACTGAAGCTTTCTTT. It specifies CASSFQQGMNTEAFF. Combining the CDR3 with reference TRBV5-1 and TRBJ1-1 gives the whole variable domain KAGVTQTPRYLIKTRGQQVTLSCSPISGHRSVSWYQQTPGQGLQFLFEYFSETQRNKGNFPGRFSGRQFSNSRSEMNVSTLELGDSALYLCASSFQQGMNTEAFFGQGTRLTVV.